A single T cell receptor beta chain is shown here with its context. This clone was recorded only once. This receptor's antigen is unknown. No clone much larger than this one lies a single base away; base qualities are absent. Libraries came from the immunoSEQ multiplex PCR assay. This is the immuneACCESS table as TCRdb keeps it, with only in-frame sequences that have V and J called. A part of the clones is gone; compared with another copy, unresolved V genes explain less than half, and the rest is unexplained. Within this sample are roughly 7,200 clones, with roughly 17% of them counted one time only. Approximately 3% of the sample rests with the top ten. The data were taken from a study of tumour-infiltrating T cells in Burkitt lymphoma (dated by TCRdb to about 2020). Study-level background: TCR repertoire data were correlated with clinical outcome; productive clonality predicted overall and progression-free survival, independent of established prognosticators including age at diagnosis.

The V and J ends are trimmed by 0 bases and 4 bases, leaving 3 bases between them. The CDR3, from cysteine to phenylalanine, totals 13 residues. Only the CDR3 part of the read is kept: 39 bases, read in frame from the first base. In the germline V gene, CDR1 corresponds to SGHTA and CDR2 to FQGNSA. The rearrangement joined TRBV7-2 to TRBJ2-2; no D gene can be assigned with confidence. The source is a human donor with diffuse large B-cell lymphoma. The sample comprised tumor tissue. The nucleotide sequence is TGTGCCAGCAGCTTAGCGCGCACCGGGGAGCTGTTTTTT. Protein translation: CASSLARTGELFF. Beyond the CDR3, the reference TRBV7-2 and TRBJ2-2 genes provide the residues; the full variable domain reads: GAGVSQSPSNKVTEKGKDVELRCDPISGHTALYWYRQSLGQGLEFLIYFQGNSAPDKSGLPSDRFSAERTGGSVSTLTIQRTQQEDSAVYLCASSLARTGELFFGEGSRLTVL.